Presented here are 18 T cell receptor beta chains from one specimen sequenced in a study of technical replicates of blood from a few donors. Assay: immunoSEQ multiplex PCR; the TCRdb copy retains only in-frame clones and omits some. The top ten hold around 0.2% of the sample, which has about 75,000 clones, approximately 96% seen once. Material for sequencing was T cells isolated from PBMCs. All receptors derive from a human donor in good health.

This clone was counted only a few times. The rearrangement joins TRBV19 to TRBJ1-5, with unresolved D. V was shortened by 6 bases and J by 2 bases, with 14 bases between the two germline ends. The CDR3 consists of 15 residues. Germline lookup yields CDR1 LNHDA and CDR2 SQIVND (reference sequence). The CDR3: CASRRSPSGNQPQHF. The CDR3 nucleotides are TGTGCCAGTAGGAGAAGTCCTAGCGGCAATCAGCCCCAGCATTTT.

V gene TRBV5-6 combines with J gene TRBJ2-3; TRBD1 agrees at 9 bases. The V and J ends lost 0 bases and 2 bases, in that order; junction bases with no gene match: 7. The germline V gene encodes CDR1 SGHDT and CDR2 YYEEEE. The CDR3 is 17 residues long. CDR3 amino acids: CASSLDRGHQYTDTQYF. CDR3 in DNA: TGTGCCAGCAGCTTGGACAGGGGGCACCAATACACAGATACGCAGTATTTT.

The DNA for the CDR3 is TGCGCCAGCAGCCGACTCCCGGGACAGGGGGCGGATGGCTACACCTTC. Protein product: CASSRLPGQGADGYTF. The V call is TRBV4-1, the J call TRBJ1-2; the match to TRBD1 covers 12 bases. The V and J ends lost 4 bases and 6 bases, in that order; junction bases with no gene match: 9. The germline gives CDR1 MGHRA, CDR2 YSYEKL. The CDR3 length is 16 residues.

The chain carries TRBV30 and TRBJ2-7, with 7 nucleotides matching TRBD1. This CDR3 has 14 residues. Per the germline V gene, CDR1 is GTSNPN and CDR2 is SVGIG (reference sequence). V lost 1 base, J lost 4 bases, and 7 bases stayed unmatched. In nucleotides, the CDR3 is TGTGCCTGGAGTGCGCCGGGACAGAGATACGAGCAGTACTTC. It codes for CAWSAPGQRYEQYF.

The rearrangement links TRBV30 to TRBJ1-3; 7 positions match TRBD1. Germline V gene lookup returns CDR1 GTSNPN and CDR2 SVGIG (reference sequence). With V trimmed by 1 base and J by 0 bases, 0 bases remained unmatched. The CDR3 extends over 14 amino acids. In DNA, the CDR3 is TGTGCCTGGAGTGACAGGGGCTCTGGAAACACCATATATTTT. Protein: CAWSDRGSGNTIYF.

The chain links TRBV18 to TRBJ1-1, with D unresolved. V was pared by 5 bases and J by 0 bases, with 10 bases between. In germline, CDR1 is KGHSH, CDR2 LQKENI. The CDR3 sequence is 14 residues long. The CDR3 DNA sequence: TGTGCCAGCTCAACATACGTTTTGAACACTGAAGCTTTCTTT. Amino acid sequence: CASSTYVLNTEAFF.

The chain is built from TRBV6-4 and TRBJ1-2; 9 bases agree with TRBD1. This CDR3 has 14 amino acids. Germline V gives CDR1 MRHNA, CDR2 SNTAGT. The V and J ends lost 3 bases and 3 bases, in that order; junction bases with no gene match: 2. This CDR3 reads CASSDGDRDYGYTF. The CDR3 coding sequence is TGTGCCAGCAGTGATGGGGACAGGGACTATGGCTACACCTTC.

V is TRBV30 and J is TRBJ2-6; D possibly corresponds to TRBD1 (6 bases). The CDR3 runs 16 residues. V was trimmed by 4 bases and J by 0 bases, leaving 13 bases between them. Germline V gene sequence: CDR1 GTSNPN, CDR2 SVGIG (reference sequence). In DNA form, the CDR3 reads TGTGCCTGGACCCCAGGGGCTCTCTCTGGGGCCAACGTCCTGACTTTC. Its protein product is CAWTPGALSGANVLTF.

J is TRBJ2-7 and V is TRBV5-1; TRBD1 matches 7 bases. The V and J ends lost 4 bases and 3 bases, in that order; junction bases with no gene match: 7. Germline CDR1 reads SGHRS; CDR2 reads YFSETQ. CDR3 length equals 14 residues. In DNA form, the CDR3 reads TGCGCCAGCAGCCCCCGGGACAGTATCTACGAGCAGTACTTC. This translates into CASSPRDSIYEQYF.

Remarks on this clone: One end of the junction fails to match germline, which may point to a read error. The chain's CDR3 is CASREGDRGTYEQYF. In nucleotides, the CDR3 is TGTGCCAGCAGGGAAGGGGACAGGGGTACCTACGAGCAGTACTTC. This chain joins TRBV6-1 and TRBJ2-7; TRBD1 matches at 10 bases. Germline assignment: CDR1 MNHNS and CDR2 SASEGT. This CDR3 is 15 amino acids long.

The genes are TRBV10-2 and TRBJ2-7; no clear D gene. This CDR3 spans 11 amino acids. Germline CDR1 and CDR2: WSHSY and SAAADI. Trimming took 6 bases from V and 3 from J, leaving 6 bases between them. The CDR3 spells CASRVSYEQYF. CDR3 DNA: TGCGCCAGCAGGGTGAGCTACGAGCAGTACTTC.

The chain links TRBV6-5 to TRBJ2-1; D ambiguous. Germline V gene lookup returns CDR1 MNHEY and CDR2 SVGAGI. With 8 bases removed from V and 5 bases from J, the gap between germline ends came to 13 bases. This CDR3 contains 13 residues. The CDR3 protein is CASAGTNDNEQFF. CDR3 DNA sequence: TGTGCCAGCGCAGGAACAAACGACAATGAGCAGTTCTTC.

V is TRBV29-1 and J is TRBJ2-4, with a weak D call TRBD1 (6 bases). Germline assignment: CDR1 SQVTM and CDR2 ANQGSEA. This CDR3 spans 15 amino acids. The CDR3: CILASGHKNEDIQYF. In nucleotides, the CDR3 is TGCATCCTTGCCTCGGGACACAAAAATGAGGACATTCAGTACTTC.

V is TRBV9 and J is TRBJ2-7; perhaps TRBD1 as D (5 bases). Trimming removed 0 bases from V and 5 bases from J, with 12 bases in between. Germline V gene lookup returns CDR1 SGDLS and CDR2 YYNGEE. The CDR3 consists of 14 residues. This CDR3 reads CASSVAVGAHEQYF. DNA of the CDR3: TGTGCCAGCAGCGTAGCTGTTGGGGCGCACGAGCAGTACTTC.

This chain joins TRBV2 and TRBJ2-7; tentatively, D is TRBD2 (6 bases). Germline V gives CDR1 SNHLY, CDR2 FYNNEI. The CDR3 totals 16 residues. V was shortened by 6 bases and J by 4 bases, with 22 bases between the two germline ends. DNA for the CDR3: TGTGCCAGCAGGGTCAACTCAGGAGGGGCCCTATACGAGCAGTACTTC. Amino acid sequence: CASRVNSGGALYEQYF.

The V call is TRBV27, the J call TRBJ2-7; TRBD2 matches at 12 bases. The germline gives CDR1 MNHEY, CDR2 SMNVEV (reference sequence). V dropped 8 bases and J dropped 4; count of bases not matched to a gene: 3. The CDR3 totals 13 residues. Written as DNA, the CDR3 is TGTGCCAGCGGACTAGCGGGATATTACGAGCAGTACTTC. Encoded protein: CASGLAGYYEQYF.

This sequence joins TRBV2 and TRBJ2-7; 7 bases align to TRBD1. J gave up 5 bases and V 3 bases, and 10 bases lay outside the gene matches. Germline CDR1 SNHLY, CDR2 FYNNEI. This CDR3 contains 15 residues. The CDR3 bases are TGTGCCAGCAGTGACGTGGGGGACAGATATCACGAGCAGTACTTC. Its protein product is CASSDVGDRYHEQYF.

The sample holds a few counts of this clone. This CDR3 reads CASSQQGGNTEAFF. The CDR3 region has the DNA TGTGCCAGCAGCCAACAGGGGGGGAACACTGAAGCTTTCTTT. V usage is TRBV7-3 and J usage is TRBJ1-1; 8 bases align to TRBD1. CDR3 length equals 14 residues. CDR1 is SGHTA, CDR2 FQGTGA, per germline. With V trimmed by 5 bases and J by 1 base, 3 bases remained unmatched.